This is a list of T cell receptor beta chains from one sample in a study of cytomegalovirus exposure and HLA in healthy donors. Libraries were prepared by immunoSEQ multiplex PCR; TCRdb keeps only in-frame clonotypes and omits some of them. The sample lists roughly 130,000 clones; 60% to 85% were seen once. Sequenced: PBMCs. These receptors were taken from a young man in good health and CMV-seronegative. The CDR3 runs from the conserved cysteine through the conserved F or W. D genes are given only for firm matches. Size is stated for part of the rows, as once, few or many counts, or as a class when the clone is expanded.

d_call	clone_size	j_call	v_call	cdr3_aa	cdr3_nt
.	.	TRBJ1-1	TRBV7-9	CASSLGPLNTEAFF	TGTGCCAGCAGCTTAGGTCCATTGAACACTGAAGCTTTCTTT
.	.	TRBJ1-4	TRBV15	CATSITTDEKLFF	TGTGCCACCAGCATAACGACAGACGAAAAACTGTTTTTT
TRBD1	.	TRBJ1-2	TRBV4-3	CASSQGTGNLDDYTF	TGCGCCAGCAGCCAAGGGACAGGGAACCTTGATGACTACACCTTC
TRBD1	.	TRBJ2-3	TRBV7-2	CASSIRQGSTDTQYF	TGTGCCAGCAGCATCAGACAGGGGAGCACAGATACGCAGTATTTT
TRBD1	.	TRBJ2-2	TRBV29-1	CSAGQGVYTGELFF	TGCAGCGCCGGACAGGGGGTTTACACCGGGGAGCTGTTTTTT
.	once	TRBJ2-7	TRBV21-1	CASSYDRGRNEQYF	TGTGCCAGCAGCTACGACAGGGGGCGAAACGAGCAGTACTTC
TRBD1	.	TRBJ1-5	TRBV2	CASSSPGQSKYSNQPQHF	TGTGCCAGCAGTTCTCCGGGACAGAGCAAGTATAGCAATCAGCCCCAGCATTTT
.	.	TRBJ2-7	TRBV28	CASSLGGGHYEQYF	TGTGCCAGCAGTTTAGGAGGGGGCCATTACGAGCAGTACTTC
.	.	TRBJ1-1	TRBV19	CASSFGGEGTEAFF	TGTGCCAGTAGTTTTGGAGGGGAAGGGACTGAAGCTTTCTTT
.	.	TRBJ1-2	TRBV7-9	CASSLVGGTSEIGYTF	TGTGCCAGCAGCTTAGTCGGGGGTACCTCGGAGATTGGCTACACCTTC
TRBD1	.	TRBJ2-2	TRBV7-9	CASSSTRTGAGELFF	TGTGCCAGCAGCTCCACCCGAACAGGGGCGGGGGAGCTGTTTTTT
.	.	TRBJ2-7	TRBV5-4	CASSLGISYEQYF	TGTGCCAGCAGCCTCGGGATCTCCTACGAGCAGTACTTC
.	.	TRBJ1-4	TRBV4-3	CASSQDRPEISEKLFF	TGCGCCAGCAGCCAAGATCGGCCGGAGATATCGGAAAAACTGTTTTTT
TRBD1	.	TRBJ1-2	TRBV4-2	CASSQTRQDRFGPLDGYTF	TGTGCCAGCAGCCAAACAAGACAGGACAGGTTCGGGCCCCTCGATGGCTACACCTTC
.	.	TRBJ1-6	TRBV10-3	CAISESSGSLLHF	TGTGCCATCAGTGAGTCTTCGGGATCTCTCCTCCACTTT
.	.	TRBJ1-6	TRBV15	CATSRGPGYNSPLHF	TGTGCCACCAGCAGGGGGCCCGGTTATAATTCACCCCTCCACTTT
TRBD2	.	TRBJ2-3	TRBV27	CASSELAGGKADTQYF	TGTGCCAGCAGTGAACTAGCGGGGGGAAAAGCAGATACGCAGTATTTT
.	few	TRBJ1-2	TRBV19	CASSTRGSHGYTF	TGTGCCAGTAGTACCCGGGGTAGCCATGGCTACACCTTC
TRBD1	.	TRBJ1-1	TRBV7-2	CASNLGQVVSEAFF	TGTGCCAGCAACCTAGGACAGGTCGTATCTGAAGCTTTCTTT
.	.	TRBJ2-5	TRBV30	CAWSVSGETQYF	TGTGCCTGGAGTGTTAGCGGCGAGACCCAGTACTTC
TRBD1	.	TRBJ2-1	TRBV6-4	CASSDWTGGRGNEQFF	TGTGCCAGCAGTGACTGGACAGGGGGCAGGGGCAATGAGCAGTTCTTC
TRBD1	.	TRBJ2-7	TRBV27	CASSLGQGFNEQYF	TGTGCCAGCAGTTTAGGACAGGGTTTTAACGAGCAGTACTTC
.	.	TRBJ2-1	TRBV11-2	CASSLATGNRAQFF	TGTGCCAGCAGCTTGGCTACAGGGAATAGGGCGCAGTTCTTC
.	.	TRBJ2-7	TRBV5-1	CASSLPGVNEQYF	TGCGCCAGCAGCTTGCCCGGGGTTAACGAGCAGTACTTC
.	once	TRBJ1-1	TRBV9	CASSDGRGRAFF	TGTGCCAGCAGTGACGGCAGGGGACGAGCTTTCTTT
.	.	TRBJ2-7	TRBV11-2	CASSLRYGGGRDEQYF	TGTGCCAGCAGCTTACGGTATGGGGGGGGCCGAGACGAGCAGTACTTC
.	.	TRBJ1-5	TRBV19	CASSIVSGNQPQHF	TGTGCCAGTAGTATCGTGTCAGGAAATCAGCCCCAGCATTTT
TRBD1	few	TRBJ1-2	TRBV27	CASSLSYGGQGYGYTF	TGTGCCAGCAGTTTATCCTATGGGGGACAGGGGTATGGCTACACCTTC
.	.	TRBJ2-6	TRBV4-2	CASSQDPTSGANVLTF	TGTGCCAGCAGCCAAGACCCGACATCTGGGGCCAACGTCCTGACTTTC
TRBD2	.	TRBJ2-1	TRBV19	CASSFPGTRAYNEQFF	TGTGCCAGTAGTTTCCCCGGGACTAGGGCCTACAATGAGCAGTTCTTC
.	few	TRBJ1-1	TRBV6-5	CASSNSHQRTEAFF	TGTGCCAGCAGTAATAGCCATCAGAGGACTGAAGCTTTCTTT
TRBD1	.	TRBJ1-2	TRBV29-1	CSAWDRVYGYTF	TGCAGCGCCTGGGACAGAGTCTATGGCTACACCTTC
.	.	TRBJ2-1	TRBV7-2	CASSLERIYNEQFF	TGTGCCAGCAGCTTAGAGCGAATTTACAATGAGCAGTTCTTC
TRBD1	.	TRBJ2-5	TRBV7-7	CASSPGTGSETQYF	TGTGCTAGCAGCCCCGGGACAGGTTCCGAGACCCAGTACTTC
TRBD1	.	TRBJ2-7	TRBV7-2	CASSTRQGGYEQYF	TGTGCCAGCAGCACCAGACAGGGGGGCTACGAGCAGTACTTC
.	.	TRBJ2-2	TRBV2	CASTGGSTGELFF	TGTGCCAGCACTGGAGGGAGCACCGGGGAGCTGTTTTTT
.	.	TRBJ1-2	TRBV7-9	CASSPGGYTF	TGTGCCAGCAGTCCCGGTGGCTACACCTTC
.	.	TRBJ1-6	TRBV27	CASSSWTVFDNSPLHF	TGTGCCAGCAGTTCGTGGACAGTATTCGATAATTCACCCCTCCACTTT
.	.	TRBJ2-3	TRBV5-6	CASSLEAGTLTDTQYF	TGTGCCAGCAGCTTGGAGGCCGGGACACTCACAGATACGCAGTATTTT
.	.	TRBJ2-1	TRBV27	CASSLMILVGEQFF	TGTGCCAGCAGTTTAATGATACTCGTTGGTGAGCAGTTCTTC
.	.	TRBJ1-2	TRBV5-4	CASSRALERHGYTF	TGTGCCAGCAGCAGGGCCTTAGAGCGGCATGGCTACACCTTC
.	.	TRBJ1-6	TRBV2	CASLGYYNSPLHF	TGTGCCAGTCTAGGTTATTATAATTCACCCCTCCACTTT
.	.	TRBJ2-3	TRBV7-8	CASGWGGGGPPDTQYF	TGTGCCAGCGGGTGGGGTGGCGGGGGCCCCCCAGATACGCAGTATTTT
TRBD1	once	TRBJ1-5	TRBV4-3	CASRKDRNSNQPQHF	TGCGCCAGCAGAAAGGACAGGAATAGCAATCAGCCCCAGCATTTT
.	.	TRBJ2-5	TRBV6-5	CASRYGRLEETQYF	TGTGCCAGCCGTTACGGCAGGTTAGAAGAGACCCAGTACTTC
TRBD1	.	TRBJ2-7	TRBV30	CAWSMAGGSYEQYF	TGTGCCTGGAGTATGGCAGGGGGCTCCTACGAGCAGTACTTC
.	.	TRBJ2-5	TRBV15	CATSRRGETQYF	TGTGCCACCAGCAGAAGAGGGGAGACCCAGTACTTC
.	few	TRBJ2-1	TRBV5-4	CASSLTGGLLRTFSYNEQFF	TGTGCCAGCAGCTTAACAGGAGGGTTGTTACGGACCTTCTCCTACAATGAGCAGTTCTTC
.	.	TRBJ2-1	TRBV7-9	CASTSGGVNEQFF	TGTGCCAGCACCTCCGGTGGTGTCAATGAGCAGTTCTTC
.	.	TRBJ1-4	TRBV7-9	CASSPPQGTNNEKLFF	TGTGCCAGCAGCCCACCCCAGGGTACGAATAATGAAAAACTGTTTTTT
.	.	TRBJ1-4	TRBV18	CASSGWASNEKLFF	TGTGCCAGCTCAGGCTGGGCCTCTAATGAAAAACTGTTTTTT
.	.	TRBJ2-7	TRBV5-1	CASSLEGGRAYYEQYF	TGCGCCAGCAGCTTGGAAGGGGGTCGCGCCTATTACGAGCAGTACTTC
TRBD1	.	TRBJ1-2	TRBV14	CASSPRTGVNYGYTF	TGTGCCAGCAGCCCTCGGACAGGGGTGAACTATGGCTACACCTTC
TRBD1	.	TRBJ1-1	TRBV7-6	CASSGRQGEAFF	TGTGCCAGCAGCGGTCGACAGGGGGAAGCTTTCTTT
.	.	TRBJ1-2	TRBV2	CASSETGDYGYTF	TGTGCCAGCAGTGAAACAGGAGACTATGGCTACACCTTC
.	few	TRBJ1-1	TRBV7-8	CASSPTVSKNTEAFF	TGTGCCAGCAGCCCAACTGTATCCAAGAACACTGAAGCTTTCTTT
TRBD1	.	TRBJ1-6	TRBV10-3	CAIGGTGENSPLHF	TGTGCCATCGGGGGGACAGGGGAAAATTCACCCCTCCACTTT
TRBD1	.	TRBJ1-4	TRBV12-5	CASGLVQGAELFF	TGTGCTAGTGGTTTGGTACAGGGGGCGGAACTGTTTTTT
.	.	TRBJ1-2	TRBV7-9	CASSLAWTTPLNYGYTF	TGTGCCAGCAGCTTAGCGTGGACAACCCCCCTGAACTATGGCTACACCTTC